These 25 T cell receptor beta chains came from one sample sequenced in a study. Tregs were sorted as CD4+CD25+CD127-/low cells. TCRdb fed the 5' RACE reads into MiXCR, producing one record per CDR3 protein. The data show tens of thousands of distinct CDR3 sequences, with around 24% seen just once and under 2.5% held by the top ten. The sequenced material came from tumor-infiltrating Tregs sorted from the breast tumor. These receptors originate from a female donor with breast cancer.

The chain joins TRBV12-3 or TRBV12-4 to TRBJ1-5; D is perhaps TRBD1 (5 bases). The CDR3 totals 15 residues. Trimming removed 3 bases from V and 1 base from J, with 10 bases in between. The CDR3 bases are TGTGCCAGCAGTTTGGGGGTTGCGAGCAATCAGCCCCAGCATTTT. Residues: CASSLGVASNQPQHF.

This clonotype was seen repeatedly, ten times or more. The rearrangement joins TRBV2 to TRBJ2-5; maybe TRBD2 (5 bases). Trimming shortened V by 8 bases and J by 2 bases, and 12 bases separated the two germline ends. CDR3 length: 13 amino acids. Germline V gene data show CDR1 as SNHLY and CDR2 as FYNNEI. The CDR3 sequence is CASEGGSQETQYF. In nucleotides, the CDR3 is TGTGCCAGCGAGGGTGGGTCTCAAGAGACCCAGTACTTC.

This chain links TRBV2 with TRBJ1-4; D may be TRBD1 (5 bases). CDR3 size: 13 residues. The germline V gene has CDR1 SNHLY and CDR2 FYNNEI. The V end was cut by 4 bases, the J end by 7 bases, with 10 bases between. The CDR3 nucleotides are TGTGCCAGCAGTGCCGGGGACGGTGAAAAACTGTTTTTT. It yields the protein CASSAGDGEKLFF.

Ten or more counts support this clonotype. The genes are TRBV20-1 and TRBJ1-3, with 9 bases that match TRBD1. CDR3 length equals 14 residues. Germline V gene sequence: CDR1 DFQATT, CDR2 SNEGSKA (reference sequence). The junction had 7 bases not matched to a gene; V was cut back by 6 bases and J by 4 bases. As DNA, the CDR3 is TGCAGTGCCAACCGGGACAGGGAAGGAAACACCATATATTTT. It encodes CSANRDREGNTIYF.

This clonotype was found once. The V and J genes are TRBV20-1 and TRBJ2-5, with D possibly being TRBD1 or TRBD2 (5 bases each). V was trimmed by 6 bases and J by 5 bases, leaving 19 bases between them. The CDR3 loop spans 14 amino acids. Per the germline V gene, CDR1 is DFQATT and CDR2 is SNEGSKA (reference sequence). CDR3 in amino acids: CSATGTSTDETQYF. The CDR3 coding sequence is TGCAGTGCCACCGGGACCTCAACGGATGAGACCCAGTACTTC.

This clonotype is categorized as medium-sized (0.01 to 0.1%). The DNA for the CDR3 is TGCGCCAGCAGCCAAGAACTCATCCGGGCAGGGCTCTACAATGAGCAGTTCTTC. This translates into CASSQELIRAGLYNEQFF. V gene TRBV4-3 combines with J gene TRBJ2-1; D might be TRBD1 (5 bases). The CDR3 is 18 amino acids. Germline CDR1 LGHNA, CDR2 YSLEER. The germline V and J ends were trimmed by 0 bases and 3 bases, with 18 bases remaining between them.

This clonotype is deemed medium-sized. The rearrangement uses TRBV7-2 and TRBJ2-7, with D possibly matching TRBD1 (6 bases). The germline V gene has CDR1 SGHTA and CDR2 FQGNSA. The V end lost 1 base, the J end lost 3 bases, and 13 bases lay between the germline ends. This CDR3 comprises 15 residues. In nucleotides, the CDR3 is TGTGCCAGCAGCTTAGTTGGGGGACACTACTACGAGCAGTACTTC. Encoded protein: CASSLVGGHYYEQYF.

The chain links TRBV7-8 to TRBJ1-1; possibly TRBD1 for D (6 bases). Per germline, CDR1 SGHVS and CDR2 FQNEAQ. Trimming pared 2 bases from V and 4 bases from J, leaving 8 bases between. This CDR3 comprises 13 residues. The chain's CDR3 is CASSLQTGTEAFF. The CDR3 DNA follows: TGTGCCAGCAGCTTACAGACAGGCACTGAAGCTTTCTTT.

Many counts were recorded for this clonotype. CDR3 sequence reads: CASSSLQGDEQFF. The CDR3 DNA reads TGTGCCAGCAGCTCCTTACAGGGCGATGAGCAGTTCTTC. V and J are TRBV7-3 and TRBJ2-1; TRBD1 is a possible D gene (6 bases). The V and J ends lost 4 bases and 8 bases respectively, with 12 bases between them. This CDR3 is built from 13 residues. Germline V gene lookup returns CDR1 SGHTA and CDR2 FQGTGA.

This chain links TRBV21-1 with TRBJ2-1; the table names TRBD2, a call not compared with the DNA. TRBV21-1 corresponds to a pseudogene. The CDR3 sequence is 13 residues long. The CDR3 nucleotides are TGTGCCACTACTCCCAGCTCCTACAATGAGCAGTTCTTC. It specifies CATTPSSYNEQFF.

This clonotype was seen a few times. The rearrangement uses TRBV5-1 and TRBJ2-3, with a possible D match to TRBD2 (6 bases). V was pared by 0 bases and J by 3 bases, with 14 bases between. The germline gives CDR1 SGHRS, CDR2 YFSETQ. The CDR3 has 16 amino acids. The CDR3, as DNA: TGCGCCAGCAGCTTGGGGTCGGGGGATCGTACAGATACGCAGTATTTT. It is translated as CASSLGSGDRTDTQYF. The full variable domain, its missing parts supplied by reference TRBV5-1 and TRBJ2-3, is KAGVTQTPRYLIKTRGQQVTLSCSPISGHRSVSWYQQTPGQGLQFLFEYFSETQRNKGNFPGRFSGRQFSNSRSEMNVSTLELGDSALYLCASSLGSGDRTDTQYFGPGTRLTVL.

The genes are TRBV11-2 and TRBJ2-3; D possibly uses TRBD1 or TRBD2 (5 bases each). Trimming cost V 0 bases and J 11 bases, with 12 bases left between them. The CDR3 is made up of 13 amino acids. The germline CDR1 and CDR2 sequences are SGHAT and FQNNGV. CDR3 loop: CASSLDRDRGQYF. In DNA form, the CDR3 reads TGTGCCAGCAGCTTAGACCGGGACCGGGGGCAGTATTTT.

This clonotype is labeled medium-sized (0.01 to 0.1%). Here the CDR3 DNA reads TGCGCCAGCAGCCAAGGTCGACTAGCGGGAGGTGCAGATACGCAGTATTTT. Translation gives CASSQGRLAGGADTQYF. The chain has TRBV4-3 and TRBJ2-3, with 13 bases lining up with TRBD2. CDR1 and CDR2 (germline): LGHNA, YSLEER. This CDR3 has 17 amino acids. V shed 1 base and J 4 bases; nucleotides not matched to a gene: 5.

The chain carries TRBV5-1 and TRBJ2-5; D may be TRBD2 (6 bases). With 0 bases removed from V and 0 bases from J, the gap between germline ends came to 12 bases. The CDR3 consists of 16 residues. Germline V gene sequence: CDR1 SGHRS, CDR2 YFSETQ. The chain's CDR3 is CASSLAGGTYQETQYF. CDR3 nucleotides: TGCGCCAGCAGCTTGGCCGGAGGGACGTACCAAGAGACCCAGTACTTC.

This rearrangement joins TRBV4-2 to TRBJ2-7, with a weak D call TRBD1 (5 bases). V was cut by 1 base and J by 5 bases, with 18 bases left in between. CDR3 length: 16 amino acids. Germline-derived CDR1 and CDR2 are LGHNA and YNFKEQ. This CDR3 reads CASSQALGPGLDEQYF. DNA of the CDR3: TGTGCCAGCAGCCAAGCGTTAGGGCCAGGGCTGGACGAGCAGTACTTC.

This clonotype turned up a few times. The chain has TRBV6-6 and TRBJ1-1; possible D gene TRBD1, 5 bases. With 0 bases removed from V and 12 bases from J, the gap between germline ends came to 11 bases. CDR3 length equals 12 residues. CDR1 MNHNY and CDR2 SVGAGI come from the germline V gene (reference sequence). The CDR3 region has the DNA TGTGCCAGCAGTTACTCTGCAGGGAGGACTTTCTTT. Its protein product is CASSYSAGRTFF.

The V call is TRBV5-1, the J call TRBJ1-4; no clear D gene. The CDR3 runs 16 residues. The germline V and J ends were trimmed by 4 bases and 1 base, with 14 bases remaining between them. Germline lookup yields CDR1 SGHRS and CDR2 YFSETQ. CDR3 loop: CASSEALWGTNEKLFF. DNA of the CDR3: TGCGCCAGCAGCGAAGCCTTATGGGGAACTAATGAAAAACTGTTTTTT.

Only a few counts were recorded for this clonotype. The V call is TRBV6-1, the J call TRBJ1-4; unclear D gene. Trimming cost V 3 bases and J 14 bases, with 13 bases left between them. Germline CDR1 MNHNS, CDR2 SASEGT. This CDR3 contains 12 residues. CDR3 nucleotide sequence: TGTGCCAGCAGTGACACAAGAATTGGCCTGTTTTTT. Translating gives CASSDTRIGLFF.

This clonotype was observed many times. The chain recombines TRBV7-6 with TRBJ2-3, with 12 bases aligning to TRBD1. Germline V lookup: CDR1 SGHVS, CDR2 FNYEAQ. Unmatched junction bases numbered 6, after V lost 6 bases and J lost 2 bases. This CDR3 is built from 16 residues. As DNA, the CDR3 is TGTGCCAGCAGTTCCGGGACAGGGGGCATCACAGATACGCAGTATTTT. Amino acid sequence: CASSSGTGGITDTQYF. The complete variable domain, with remaining parts taken from reference TRBV7-6 and TRBJ2-3, reads GAGVSQSPRYKVTKRGQDVALRCDPISGHVSLYWYRQALGQGPEFLTYFNYEAQQDKSGLPNDRFSAERPEGSISTLTIQRTEQRDSAMYRCASSSGTGGITDTQYFGPGTRLTVL.

The rearrangement uses TRBV2 and TRBJ2-7; tentatively, D is TRBD1 (6 bases). The CDR3 length is 14 residues. V was pared by 6 bases and J by 6 bases, with 18 bases between. Germline assignment: CDR1 SNHLY and CDR2 FYNNEI. CDR3 region: CASSPKTGRVEQYF. In DNA, the CDR3 is TGTGCCAGCAGCCCTAAGACAGGAAGGGTCGAGCAGTACTTC. The whole variable domain, filled in from reference TRBV2 and TRBJ2-7, reads EPEVTQTPSHQVTQMGQEVILRCVPISNHLYFYWYRQILGQKVEFLVSFYNNEISEKSEIFDDQFSVERPDGSNFTLKIRSTKLEDSAMYFCASSPKTGRVEQYFGPGTRLTVT.

This clonotype has only a few counts. V is TRBV6-5 and J is TRBJ2-7; D is possibly TRBD1 (7 bases). The germline V gene encodes CDR1 MNHEY and CDR2 SVGAGI. V was pared by 10 bases and J by 4 bases, with 14 bases between. The CDR3 loop spans 12 amino acids. The CDR3 loop is CATAGGSYEQYF. CDR3 DNA: TGTGCCACCGCAGGGGGGTCGTACGAGCAGTACTTC.

This clonotype was recorded a few times. The J gene is TRBJ2-5, the V gene TRBV7-9; weak D call: TRBD1 (6 bases). This CDR3 spans 13 amino acids. V was trimmed by 5 bases and J by 5 bases, leaving 12 bases between them. The germline gives CDR1 SEHNR, CDR2 FQNEAQ (reference sequence). The CDR3 DNA follows: TGTGCCAGCAGCACCAGGGGCGGGGAGACCCAGTACTTC. The encoded protein is CASSTRGGETQYF.

This clonotype showed up many times. This sequence joins TRBV24-1 and TRBJ2-6; no reliable D call. The V gene lost 4 bases and the J gene lost 5 bases, with 8 bases spanning the gap. The CDR3 contains 14 residues. Per germline, CDR1 KGHDR and CDR2 SFDVKD. The CDR3 bases are TGTGCCACCAGTGACGCAAGTAGGGCCAACGTCCTGACTTTC. This codes for CATSDASRANVLTF.

This clonotype was recorded many times. The genes are TRBV20-1 and TRBJ2-5, with D perhaps assigned TRBD1 or TRBD2 (6 bases each). The CDR3 covers 15 residues. Germline CDR1 reads DFQATT; CDR2 reads SNEGSKA (reference sequence). V was cut by 7 bases and J by 1 base, with 19 bases left in between. The CDR3 is CSVQQGGGSQETQYF. The CDR3 DNA reads TGCAGTGTTCAGCAAGGGGGAGGAAGCCAAGAGACCCAGTACTTC.

At least ten counts were recorded for this clonotype. The chain couples TRBV15 to TRBJ2-5, with D uncertain. The CDR3 has 14 amino acids. V dropped 0 bases and J dropped 4 bases, with 9 bases sitting between them. Germline lookup yields CDR1 LNHNV and CDR2 YYDKDF (reference sequence). CDR3 loop: CATSRDPGSETQYF. DNA of the CDR3: TGTGCCACCAGCAGAGATCCTGGGTCAGAGACCCAGTACTTC.